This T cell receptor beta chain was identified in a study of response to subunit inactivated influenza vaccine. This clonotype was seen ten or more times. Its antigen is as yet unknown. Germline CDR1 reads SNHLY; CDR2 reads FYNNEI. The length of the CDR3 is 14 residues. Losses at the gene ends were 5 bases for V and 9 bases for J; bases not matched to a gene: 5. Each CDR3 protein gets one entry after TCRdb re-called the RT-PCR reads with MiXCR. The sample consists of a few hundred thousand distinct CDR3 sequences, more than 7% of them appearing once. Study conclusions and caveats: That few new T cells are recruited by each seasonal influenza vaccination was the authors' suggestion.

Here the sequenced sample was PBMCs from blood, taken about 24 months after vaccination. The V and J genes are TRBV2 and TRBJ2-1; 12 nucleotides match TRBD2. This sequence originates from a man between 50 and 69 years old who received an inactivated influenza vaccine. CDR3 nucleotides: TGTGCCAGCAGTCGCCTAGCGGGAGGGGGTGAGCAGTTCTTC. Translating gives CASSRLAGGGEQFF. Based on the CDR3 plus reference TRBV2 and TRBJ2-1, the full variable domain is EPEVTQTPSHQVTQMGQEVILRCVPISNHLYFYWYRQILGQKVEFLVSFYNNEISEKSEIFDDQFSVERPDGSNFTLKIRSTKLEDSAMYFCASSRLAGGGEQFFGPGTRLTVL.